The clone carrying this TCR beta chain was seen a single time. Unmatched junction bases numbered 16, after V lost 10 bases and J lost 12 bases. Germline CDR1 LNHDA, CDR2 SQIVND (reference sequence). CDR3 length: 13 residues. With random hexamers, 0.5 to 1 ug RNA was reverse transcribed. Each CDR3 protein is one row after TCRdb ran MiXCR on the immunoSEQ multiplex PCR reads. Of 85,000 to 95,000 distinct CDR3 sequences in the sample, around 94% were seen once. These data belong to a study of CD8 T cells in Susac syndrome. About the study: Clinical remission applied to roughly eight sequenced Susac syndrome patients, and about six had active disease.

Sequencing of TCR beta was performed on blood CD8+ and CD4+ T cells. Patients having Susac syndrome satisfied recently defined diagnostic criteria for definite or probable disease. TEMRA cells were FACS-enriched, unlike CD8+ and CD4+ T cells, which were negatively isolated. This clonotype originated in a human donor with Susac syndrome. Sample: CD4+ T cells from PBMCs. The chain is built from TRBV19 and TRBJ1-2; TRBD1 agrees at 8 bases. The CDR3: CAIGQGSFGGDTF. In nucleotides, the CDR3 is TGTGCCATTGGACAGGGATCCTTCGGAGGGGACACCTTC.